Listed below are T cell receptor beta chains from one sample, sequenced in a study of blood T cell repertoires in COVID-19. The repertoire was sequenced with immunoSEQ multiplex PCR; TCRdb's copy has only in-frame clones and lacks some. Among under 200,000 clones listed, 79% were seen once. Sequenced material: PBMCs or T cells enriched from blood (not recorded which). The source is a woman in her 70s in a cohort exposed to, infected with or recovered from COVID-19 (not recorded which). Both conserved end residues are part of each CDR3. The D gene is left open where the match is weak. The size of a clone is reported for some rows only, either as once, few or many, or as a class for expanded clones.

CDR3nt	CDR3aa	v_gene	abundance	j_gene	d_gene
TGTGCCAGCAGTGAGCGACAGGGTAATCCGTACTTC	CASSERQGNPYF	TRBV2	few	TRBJ2-7	TRBD1
TGTGCCAGCAGCTTAGGACAGGACCCCTCCTACAATGAGCAGTTCTTC	CASSLGQDPSYNEQFF	TRBV11-3	NA	TRBJ2-1	NA
TGTGCCTGTCAACCGGGACTAGCGGCCGGGGAGCTGTTTTTT	CACQPGLAAGELFF	TRBV19	NA	TRBJ2-2	TRBD2
TGTGCCATCAGTCTGGGACAGGGGGCTGAGAACACCGGGGAGCTGTTTTTT	CAISLGQGAENTGELFF	TRBV10-3	NA	TRBJ2-2	TRBD1
TGTGCCAGCTCACCCAACCGGGACAGCTCCTACGAGCAGTACTTC	CASSPNRDSSYEQYF	TRBV18	NA	TRBJ2-7	TRBD1
TGCGCCAGCAGCTTGGGTAGCGGGAGTCGGATTGAGCAGTTCTTC	CASSLGSGSRIEQFF	TRBV5-1	few	TRBJ2-1	TRBD2
TGTGCCTGGGGGGGGGCAGACCGATACGAGCAGTACTTC	CAWGGADRYEQYF	TRBV30	NA	TRBJ2-7	NA
TGTGCCAGCAGACTAGCGCCCTCCTACGAGCAGTACTTC	CASRLAPSYEQYF	TRBV27	NA	TRBJ2-7	TRBD2
TGTGCCAGCAGCCCCCGCCTTCGAGGGGAGACCCAGTACTTC	CASSPRLRGETQYF	TRBV7-2	NA	TRBJ2-5	NA
TGTGCCAGCACCTCGACTAGCGGGACCGGTGAGCAGTTCTTC	CASTSTSGTGEQFF	TRBV11-3	NA	TRBJ2-1	TRBD2
TGTGCCAGCTCACCACCTACTAGCGGGAGATACGAGCAGTACTTC	CASSPPTSGRYEQYF	TRBV18	once	TRBJ2-7	TRBD2